This entry lists 18 T cell receptor beta chains sequenced from one sample in a study of T cell repertoires in cytomegalovirus infection. One entry per CDR3 protein, called by TCRdb with MiXCR from the reads. The repertoire has fewer than 85,000 distinct CDR3 sequences, 3% to 4% of them found once; the top ten carry 22%. Material: PBMCs. The receptors stem from a human donor in good health (CMV status not recorded). Some clones in this sample may be carry-over from other donors' samples.

This chain links TRBV10-3 with TRBJ2-7; D is perhaps TRBD1 (6 bases). The V end lost 6 bases, the J end lost 3 bases, and 15 bases lay between the germline ends. Per the germline V gene, CDR1 is ENHRY and CDR2 is SYGVKD. There are 14 residues in the CDR3. DNA of the CDR3: TGTGCCATCAGAATGGACAGTACTCTCTACGAGCAGTACTTC. Translation gives CAIRMDSTLYEQYF.

This clonotype was found many times. This chain links TRBV7-2 with TRBJ2-7, with 7 bases matching TRBD1. Germline V CDR1 and CDR2: SGHTA, FQGNSA. Losses at the gene ends were 4 bases for V and 9 bases for J; bases not matched to a gene: 9. The CDR3 has 13 amino acids. Written as DNA, the CDR3 is TGTGCCAGCAGCTACGTGACAGGGCGGGCGCAGTACTTC. Amino acid sequence: CASSYVTGRAQYF. Variable domain in full (rest from reference TRBV7-2 and TRBJ2-7): GAGVSQSPSNKVTEKGKDVELRCDPISGHTALYWYRQSLGQGLEFLIYFQGNSAPDKSGLPSDRFSAERTGGSVSTLTIQRTQQEDSAVYLCASSYVTGRAQYFGPGTRLTVT.

Only a few counts were recorded for this clonotype. The J gene is TRBJ2-1, the V gene TRBV7-8; D is unresolved. This CDR3 contains 18 residues. The germline CDR1 and CDR2 sequences are SGHVS and FQNEAQ. The V and J ends lost 1 base and 2 bases respectively, with 18 bases between them. DNA of the CDR3: TGTGCCAGCAGCTTAGTTCGGCCAAACTGGATAACCTACAATGAGCAGTTCTTC. Its protein product is CASSLVRPNWITYNEQFF.

This clonotype was counted ten times or more. This chain connects TRBV20-1 to TRBJ2-7; D not resolved. V was cut by 3 bases and J by 0 bases, with 18 bases left in between. CDR3 length equals 16 residues. CDR1 and CDR2 from the germline V gene are DFQATT and SNEGSKA (reference sequence). CDR3 sequence (DNA): TGCAGTGCTAGGAAACCACAGAGGACGAGCTCCTACGAGCAGTACTTC. This translates into CSARKPQRTSSYEQYF.

Ten or more counts support this clonotype. V and J are TRBV7-9 and TRBJ2-7, with 10 bases aligning to TRBD1. J was trimmed by 2 bases and V by 5 bases; bases with no gene match: 3. The CDR3 has 14 residues. Germline V gene data show CDR1 as SEHNR and CDR2 as FQNEAQ (reference sequence). CDR3 in amino acids: CASSQGQGPYEQYF. The CDR3 DNA is TGTGCCAGCAGCCAGGGACAGGGGCCCTACGAGCAGTACTTC.

This clonotype was observed many times. The chain employs TRBV7-2 and TRBJ2-4; D remains unclear. V was cut by 1 base and J by 5 bases, with 6 bases left in between. This CDR3 has 13 amino acids. Germline CDR1 is SGHTA and CDR2 is FQGNSA. The CDR3 is CASSLVRENIQYF. In DNA, the CDR3 is TGTGCCAGCAGCTTAGTGAGAGAAAACATTCAGTACTTC.

This clonotype was recorded many times. This chain joins TRBV7-9 and TRBJ2-6, with D perhaps matching TRBD2 (5 bases). V gave up 11 bases and J gave up 4 bases, with 9 bases separating them. The CDR3 totals 12 residues. Germline V gene sequence: CDR1 SEHNR, CDR2 FQNEAQ (reference sequence). CDR3 nucleotide sequence: TGTGCCGGAGCGGCCGGGGCCAACGTCCTGACTTTC. It is translated as CAGAAGANVLTF.

At least ten counts were recorded for this clonotype. V and J are TRBV6-2 or TRBV6-3 and TRBJ1-5; 8 nucleotides line up with TRBD1. J was trimmed by 2 bases and V by 9 bases; bases with no gene match: 9. Germline values: CDR1 MNHEY, CDR2 SVGEGT. The CDR3 length is 15 residues. The CDR3 bases are TGTGCCAGTTCAGGGGGCGCTTTGGGCAATCAGCCCCAGCATTTT. Amino acid sequence: CASSGGALGNQPQHF.

This clonotype was found many times. The rearrangement links TRBV7-2 to TRBJ2-1; D not resolved. Germline V lookup: CDR1 SGHTA, CDR2 FQGNSA. Trimming left V 2 bases short and J 3 bases short, with 11 bases between. The CDR3 covers 15 residues. CDR3 protein: CASSLNGPDYNEQFF. In DNA form, the CDR3 reads TGTGCCAGCAGCTTAAATGGTCCCGACTACAATGAGCAGTTCTTC.

This clonotype was detected ten times or more. The gene calls are TRBV4-1 and TRBJ2-5; a weak D match, TRBD1 (6 bases). The CDR3 is 14 amino acids. The V and J ends lost 1 base and 5 bases respectively, with 11 bases between them. Germline V lookup: CDR1 MGHRA, CDR2 YSYEKL. CDR3 residues: CASSQGGQGETQYF. The CDR3 DNA sequence: TGCGCCAGCAGCCAAGGCGGCCAGGGGGAGACCCAGTACTTC.

Turning to this clonotype: At one of its ends the junction is not consistent with the germline gene, which may arise from a read error. The chain is built from TRBV7-8 and TRBJ1-4; 9 positions match TRBD1. CDR1 and CDR2 from the germline V gene are SGHVS and FQNEAQ. This CDR3 has 19 residues. CDR3 loop: CATSKVQGANPALDEKLFF. CDR3 DNA: TGTGCCACCAGCAAAGTACAGGGGGCGAACCCTGCTTTGGATGAAAAACTGTTTTTT.

In its sample, this clonotype was seen many times. The V and J genes are TRBV12-3 or TRBV12-4 and TRBJ2-1; perhaps TRBD2 as D (5 bases). Trimming left V 3 bases short and J 2 bases short, with 8 bases between. The CDR3 runs 14 residues. This chain's CDR3 is CASSFTSPYNEQFF. The CDR3 coding sequence is TGTGCCAGCAGTTTTACTAGTCCCTACAATGAGCAGTTCTTC.

This clonotype has at least ten counts. The chain couples TRBV11-1 to TRBJ2-2; no clear D. V lost 1 base and J 2 bases, leaving 2 bases between the germline ends. This CDR3 comprises 13 residues. From germline, CDR1 is SGHAT and CDR2 FQDESV (reference sequence). CDR3 protein: CASSLDNTGELFF. The CDR3 DNA reads TGTGCCAGCAGCTTAGATAACACCGGGGAGCTGTTTTTT.

There are many counts of this clonotype. The chain couples TRBV7-2 to TRBJ2-7, with D unresolved. V shed 4 bases and J shed 2 bases, with 15 bases lying between them. Germline CDR1 and CDR2: SGHTA and FQGNSA. The CDR3 is made up of 15 amino acids. CDR3: CASSWLSGMAYEQYF. CDR3 nucleotides: TGTGCCAGCAGCTGGCTGTCGGGTATGGCCTACGAGCAGTACTTC.

Many counts were recorded for this clonotype. V gene TRBV12-3 or TRBV12-4 combines with J gene TRBJ2-5, with TRBD2 as a possible D gene (6 bases). V lost 5 bases and J 0 bases, leaving 16 bases between the germline ends. The CDR3 contains 16 residues. The CDR3 spells CASSTYWASDQETQYF. The CDR3 DNA reads as TGTGCCAGCAGTACGTACTGGGCTAGCGACCAAGAGACCCAGTACTTC.

The table lists this clonotype with many counts. J is TRBJ2-1 and V is TRBV7-2; 11 bases line up with TRBD2. Germline assignment: CDR1 SGHTA and CDR2 FQGNSA. The CDR3 covers 15 residues. The V gene end was trimmed by 3 bases and the J gene end by 3 bases; junction bases not matched to a gene: 1. CDR3 region: CASSFSGGVYNEQFF. Written as DNA, the CDR3 is TGTGCCAGCAGCTTTAGCGGGGGGGTCTACAATGAGCAGTTCTTC.

This clonotype was counted at least ten times. A single base separates this from a much larger clone, so it may be a read error. The V call is TRBV7-8, the J call TRBJ1-1; no reliable D call. Germline CDR1 and CDR2: SGHVS and FQNEAQ. Trimming pared 1 base from V and 7 bases from J, leaving 4 bases between. This CDR3 comprises 11 residues. DNA for the CDR3: TGTGCCAGCAGCTTAGGCCTTGAAGCTTTCTTT. It codes for CASSLGLEAFF.

This clonotype was found many times. The V call is TRBV6-2 or TRBV6-3, the J call TRBJ1-1; D might be TRBD1 (6 bases). CDR1 and CDR2 (germline): MNHEY, SVGEGT. The CDR3 spans 14 residues. V lost 5 bases and J lost 0, with 10 bases in between. CDR3 DNA: TGTGCCAGCAGTGCAGGGGACCTGAACACTGAAGCTTTCTTT. Amino acids: CASSAGDLNTEAFF.